The entry below describes one T cell receptor (beta chain). Its antigen is still unknown. This entry is derived from a study of blood T cells in healthy people across ages. Overall study findings and caveats: Total diversity from one million sequenced T cells was likely underestimated. Naive CD4+ cell counts and diversity both ran higher in long-lived than in aged donors.

CDR3 size: 12 residues. CDR1 and CDR2 from the germline V gene are SGDLS and YYNGEE. V lost 0 bases and J 4 bases, leaving 3 bases between the germline ends. Every participating donor contributed 9.5 to 10 milliliters of peripheral blood through a draw. Combining a sample-barcoded 5' primer with a J-beta primer mix, a second PCR ran for about 6 to 12 cycles. Every individual sample yielded 3 million or more paired-end reads (each containing CDR3). TCRdb itself ran the 5' RACE reads through MiXCR, one entry per CDR3 protein. In the table there are some 670,000 distinct CDR3 sequences, under 65% of which are singletons.

The source is a woman of 80 years or more in good health. The rearrangement joins TRBV9 to TRBJ2-3; no clear D. Sequenced: blood. The CDR3: CASSVDSDTQYF. The CDR3 nucleotides read TGTGCCAGCAGCGTAGATTCAGATACGCAGTATTTT.